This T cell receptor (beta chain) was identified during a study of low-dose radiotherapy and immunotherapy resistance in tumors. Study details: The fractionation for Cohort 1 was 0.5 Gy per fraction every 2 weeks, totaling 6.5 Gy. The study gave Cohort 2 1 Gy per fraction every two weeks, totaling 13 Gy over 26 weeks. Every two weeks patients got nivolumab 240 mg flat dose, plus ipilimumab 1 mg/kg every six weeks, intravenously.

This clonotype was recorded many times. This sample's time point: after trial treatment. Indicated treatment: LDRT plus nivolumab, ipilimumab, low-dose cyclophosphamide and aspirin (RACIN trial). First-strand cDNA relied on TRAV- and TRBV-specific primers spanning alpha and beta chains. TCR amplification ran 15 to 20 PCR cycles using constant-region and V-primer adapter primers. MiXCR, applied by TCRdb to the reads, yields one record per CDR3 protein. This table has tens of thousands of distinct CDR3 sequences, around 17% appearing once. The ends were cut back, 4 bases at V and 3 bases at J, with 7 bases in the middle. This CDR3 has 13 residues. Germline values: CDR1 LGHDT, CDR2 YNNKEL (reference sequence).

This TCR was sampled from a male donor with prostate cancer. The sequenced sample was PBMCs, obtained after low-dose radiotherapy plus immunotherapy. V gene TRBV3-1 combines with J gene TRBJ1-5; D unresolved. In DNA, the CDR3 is TGTGCCAGCAGCCCCAGTGTCAATCAGCCCCAGCATTTT. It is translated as CASSPSVNQPQHF.